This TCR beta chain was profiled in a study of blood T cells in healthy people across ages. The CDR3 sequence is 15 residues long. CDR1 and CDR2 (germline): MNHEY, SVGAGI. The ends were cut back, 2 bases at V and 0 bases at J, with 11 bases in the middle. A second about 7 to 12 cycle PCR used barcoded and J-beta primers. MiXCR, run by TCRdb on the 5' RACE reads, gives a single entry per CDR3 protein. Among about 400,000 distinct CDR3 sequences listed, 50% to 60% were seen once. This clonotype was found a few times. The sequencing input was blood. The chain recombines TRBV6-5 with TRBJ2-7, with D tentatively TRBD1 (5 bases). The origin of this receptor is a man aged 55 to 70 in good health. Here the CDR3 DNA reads TGTGCCAGCAGTTACACTGGGGCCCTCTCCTACGAGCAGTACTTC. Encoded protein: CASSYTGALSYEQYF.